A single sample is the source of the 13 T cell receptor beta chains below, sequenced in a study of blood T cell repertoires in COVID-19. The assay was immunoSEQ multiplex PCR, and TCRdb's table has in-frame clones only and misses some. This table has 150,000 to 250,000 clones, about 80% appearing once. Sequencing was performed on PBMCs or T cells enriched from blood (not recorded which). These receptors all come from a middle-aged man who had recovered from COVID-19.

The chain is built from TRBV28 and TRBJ1-2; 9 positions match TRBD1. The V segment lost 3 bases and the J segment 2 bases; nucleotides outside the gene matches: 10. This CDR3 has 17 amino acids. From germline, CDR1 is MDHEN and CDR2 SYDVKM. The CDR3 DNA reads TGTGCCAGCAGTTTCTCCCACATAACAGGGGGCAACTATGGCTACACCTTC. The encoded protein is CASSFSHITGGNYGYTF.

V gene TRBV19 combines with J gene TRBJ1-5; tentatively, D is TRBD1 (5 bases). Deletions cut 3 bases from V and 3 bases from J, with 9 bases between. This CDR3 is built from 14 residues. CDR1 is LNHDA and CDR2 is SQIVND in the germline V gene (reference sequence). Here the CDR3 reads CASSMSGFNQPQHF. CDR3 DNA sequence: TGTGCCAGTAGTATGTCAGGGTTCAATCAGCCCCAGCATTTT.

The rearrangement uses TRBV27 and TRBJ1-3; 8 nucleotides align to TRBD1. V lost 6 bases to trimming and J lost 2 bases; unmatched junction nucleotides: 3. From germline, CDR1 is MNHEY and CDR2 SMNVEV (reference sequence). CDR3 length: 14 residues. CDR3 DNA: TGTGCCAGCAGGCGACAGGGGACTGGAAACACCATATATTTT. This gives the protein CASRRQGTGNTIYF.

The chain uses TRBV7-9 and TRBJ1-2; 8 bases map to TRBD1. Germline-derived CDR1 and CDR2 are SEHNR and FQNEAQ (reference sequence). This CDR3 region has 14 residues. Unmatched junction bases numbered 7, after V lost 6 bases and J lost 4 bases. For the CDR3, the DNA is TGTGCCAGCAGTCTCCAGGGGGCCACCTATGGCTACACCTTC. This encodes CASSLQGATYGYTF. Based on the CDR3 plus reference TRBV7-9 and TRBJ1-2, the full variable domain is DTGVSQNPRHKITKRGQNVTFRCDPISEHNRLYWYRQTLGQGPEFLTYFQNEAQLEKSRLLSDRFSAERPKGSFSTLEIQRTEQGDSAMYLCASSLQGATYGYTFGSGTRLTVV.

The V gene is TRBV7-2, the J gene TRBJ1-2; D unresolved. Germline values: CDR1 SGHTA, CDR2 FQGNSA. V lost 0 bases, J lost 4 bases, and 12 bases lay in between. The CDR3 has 15 amino acids. Written as DNA, the CDR3 is TGTGCCAGCAGCTTAGCGGCGGAGGGCGGCTATGGCTACACCTTC. Translation: CASSLAAEGGYGYTF.

In its sample, this clone was seen a few times. This sequence joins TRBV25-1 and TRBJ1-2, with 10 bases matching TRBD1. Losses at the gene ends were 3 bases for V and 4 bases for J; bases not matched to a gene: 2. Germline lookup yields CDR1 MGHDK and CDR2 SYGVNS. CDR3 size: 14 residues. In nucleotides, the CDR3 is TGTGCCAGCAGTGAGACAGGGGGCTTCTATGGCTACACCTTC. This codes for CASSETGGFYGYTF.

V is TRBV7-2 and J is TRBJ1-2, with D perhaps TRBD1 (6 bases). This CDR3 region has 15 residues. V shed 4 bases and J shed 4 bases, with 16 bases lying between them. Germline CDR1 reads SGHTA; CDR2 reads FQGNSA. The DNA of the CDR3 is TGTGCCAGCAGCTCTGGGACATATCGAACCTATGGCTACACCTTC. Protein: CASSSGTYRTYGYTF.

The chain combines TRBV5-8 with TRBJ1-1; 7 bases fit TRBD1. V dropped 0 bases and J dropped 4; count of bases not matched to a gene: 3. The CDR3 has 14 residues. The germline gives CDR1 SGHTS, CDR2 YDEGEE. For the CDR3, the DNA is TGTGCCAGCAGCTTGGGACAGGGCGGCACTGAAGCTTTCTTT. It encodes CASSLGQGGTEAFF.

This rearrangement joins TRBV10-3 to TRBJ2-3; 8 bases line up with TRBD2. The CDR3 totals 15 residues. Trimming at V came to 8 bases and at J to 3 bases, leaving 10 bases not matched to a gene. Germline assignment: CDR1 ENHRY and CDR2 SYGVKD. CDR3 region: CAIGAGARKTDTQYF. The CDR3 bases are TGTGCCATCGGAGCGGGGGCGCGGAAAACAGATACGCAGTATTTT.

V usage is TRBV6-2 or TRBV6-3 and J usage is TRBJ2-1; possibly TRBD2 for D (5 bases). V was cut by 2 bases and J by 4 bases, with 12 bases left in between. Germline V gene sequence: CDR1 MNHEY, CDR2 SVGEGT. The CDR3 runs 15 residues. The CDR3 DNA reads TGTGCCAGCAGTTACGGAGGAATATCTTACAATGAGCAGTTCTTC. It yields the protein CASSYGGISYNEQFF.

The chain employs TRBV30 and TRBJ1-1; perhaps TRBD1 as D (5 bases). V was trimmed by 5 bases and J by 1 base, leaving 8 bases between them. Germline CDR1 reads GTSNPN; CDR2 reads SVGIG (reference sequence). CDR3 length: 12 amino acids. The CDR3 region is CAWGHPNTEAFF. DNA of the CDR3: TGTGCCTGGGGACATCCGAACACTGAAGCTTTCTTT.

The chain combines TRBV4-1 with TRBJ1-2; 7 positions match TRBD1. The CDR3 is 15 amino acids. V dropped 1 base and J dropped 0; count of bases not matched to a gene: 2. Germline CDR1 MGHRA, CDR2 YSYEKL. The CDR3 region has the DNA TGCGCCAGCAGCCAAGTGGGACAGACTAACTATGGCTACACCTTC. This sequence encodes CASSQVGQTNYGYTF.

The chain joins TRBV4-1 to TRBJ1-6; TRBD1 aligns across 8 bases. Trimming at V came to 1 base and at J to 7 bases, leaving 9 bases not matched to a gene. CDR1 and CDR2 from the germline V gene are MGHRA and YSYEKL. This CDR3 is built from 17 residues. This CDR3 is CASSQGPRTGWNSPLHF. The CDR3 coding sequence is TGCGCCAGCAGCCAAGGCCCCAGGACAGGGTGGAATTCACCCCTCCACTTT.